This T cell receptor (beta chain) was observed in a study of blood T cell repertoires in COVID-19. Study overall: Samples of COVID-19 (acute and convalescent) were obtained from the United States, Italy and Spain. T cells, B-cell-depleted T cells, or PBMCs supplied cDNA or gDNA.

Sequenced by immunoSEQ multiplex PCR; TCRdb stores in-frame clones only, minus some. The data show more than 200,000 clones, around 83% seen once. Germline V gives CDR1 MDHEN, CDR2 SYDVKM. The ends were cut back, 4 bases at V and 2 bases at J, with 10 bases in the middle. This CDR3 is 14 amino acids long. The chain is built from TRBV28 and TRBJ2-3; D gene unclear. The sequencing input was peripheral blood. This TCR was recovered from a man aged 35-49 years with active or convalescent COVID-19. DNA of the CDR3: TGTGCCAGCAGTTCTGATAGATACACAGATACGCAGTATTTT. Residues: CASSSDRYTDTQYF.